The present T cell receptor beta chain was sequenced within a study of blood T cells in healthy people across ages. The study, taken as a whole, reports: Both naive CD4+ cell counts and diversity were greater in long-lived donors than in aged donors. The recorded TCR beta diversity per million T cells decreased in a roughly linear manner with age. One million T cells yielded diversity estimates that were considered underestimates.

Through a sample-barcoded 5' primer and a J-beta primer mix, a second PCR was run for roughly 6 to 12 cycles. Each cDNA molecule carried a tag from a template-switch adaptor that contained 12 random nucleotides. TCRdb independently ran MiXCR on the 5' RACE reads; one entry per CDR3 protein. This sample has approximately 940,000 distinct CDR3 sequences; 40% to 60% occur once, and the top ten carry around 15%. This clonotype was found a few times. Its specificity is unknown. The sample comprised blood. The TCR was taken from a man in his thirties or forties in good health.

CDR3 sequence reads: CASQLRERGPYEQYF. CDR3 in DNA: TGTGCCAGCCAATTAAGGGAAAGGGGCCCCTACGAGCAGTACTTC. The V call is TRBV11-1, the J call TRBJ2-7, with D tentatively TRBD1 (5 bases). Germline lookup yields CDR1 SGHAT and CDR2 FQDESV (reference sequence). CDR3 length: 15 amino acids. V was clipped by 8 bases and J by 2 bases, with 19 bases between them.